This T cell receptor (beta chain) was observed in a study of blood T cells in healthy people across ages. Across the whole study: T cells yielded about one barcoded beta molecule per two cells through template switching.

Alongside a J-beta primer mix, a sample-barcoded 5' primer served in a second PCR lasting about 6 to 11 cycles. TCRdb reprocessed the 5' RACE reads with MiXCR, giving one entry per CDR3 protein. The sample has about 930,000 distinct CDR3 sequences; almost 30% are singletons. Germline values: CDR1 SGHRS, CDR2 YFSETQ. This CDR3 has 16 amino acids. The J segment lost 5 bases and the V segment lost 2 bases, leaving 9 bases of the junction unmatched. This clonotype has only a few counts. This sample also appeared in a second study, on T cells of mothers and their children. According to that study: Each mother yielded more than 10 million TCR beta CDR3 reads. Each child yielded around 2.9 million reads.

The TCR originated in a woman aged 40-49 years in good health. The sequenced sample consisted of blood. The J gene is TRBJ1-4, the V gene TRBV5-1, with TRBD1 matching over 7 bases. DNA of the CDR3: TGCGCCAGCAGCTTCAACCCGGGACAGCCAAATGAAAAACTGTTTTTT. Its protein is CASSFNPGQPNEKLFF.